The 12 T cell receptor beta chains below come from one sample, sequenced in a study of blood T cell repertoires in COVID-19. Measured with immunoSEQ multiplex PCR; TCRdb has only the in-frame clones, and not every one. This sample yields approximately 210,000 clones, of which about four fifths are seen a single time; around 12% belongs to the top ten. Sample: peripheral blood. These receptors all stem from a woman in her thirties or forties with acute or convalescent COVID-19.

The chain joins TRBV29-1 to TRBJ2-7, with 9 positions matching TRBD1. This CDR3 contains 15 residues. Germline CDR1 and CDR2: SQVTM and ANQGSEA. V lost 4 bases to trimming and J lost 5 bases; unmatched junction nucleotides: 12. The chain's CDR3 is CSVVHLQGAYNEQYF. The CDR3 coding sequence is TGCAGCGTTGTTCATTTACAGGGGGCCTATAACGAGCAGTACTTC.

The rearrangement joins TRBV5-1 to TRBJ2-2, with a possible D match to TRBD1 (5 bases). Per germline, CDR1 SGHRS and CDR2 YFSETQ. With 1 base removed from V and 4 bases from J, the gap between germline ends came to 11 bases. CDR3 length: 15 amino acids. CDR3: CASSLRGIPTGELFF. CDR3 DNA sequence: TGCGCCAGCAGCTTGAGGGGAATTCCCACCGGGGAGCTGTTTTTT.

This chain joins TRBV7-8 and TRBJ2-7; the match to TRBD2 covers 10 bases. The CDR3 is made up of 16 amino acids. Germline assignment: CDR1 SGHVS and CDR2 FQNEAQ. Trimming at V came to 5 bases and at J to 7 bases, leaving 14 bases not matched to a gene. In nucleotides, the CDR3 is TGTGCCAGCAGCCCACGTCCAGCGGGAGGGCCGGGTGAGCAGTACTTC. This gives the protein CASSPRPAGGPGEQYF. Full variable domain (rest looked up from reference TRBV7-8 and TRBJ2-7): GAGVSQSPRYKVAKRGQDVALRCDPISGHVSLFWYQQALGQGPEFLTYFQNEAQLDKSGLPSDRFFAERPEGSVSTLKIQRTQQEDSAVYLCASSPRPAGGPGEQYFGPGTRLTVT.

The chain employs TRBV30 and TRBJ1-6, with TRBD1 identical over 9 bases. Germline V gene lookup returns CDR1 GTSNPN and CDR2 SVGIG (reference sequence). Germline trimming cut 2 bases from V and 10 bases from J; bases unmatched to any gene: 6. This CDR3 has 14 residues. Here the CDR3 reads CAWSSGTGRSPLHF. CDR3 coding DNA: TGTGCCTGGAGTTCGGGGACAGGGAGGTCACCCCTCCACTTT.

The chain uses TRBV7-2 and TRBJ1-1, with TRBD1 matching over 7 bases. From germline, CDR1 is SGHTA and CDR2 FQGNSA. This CDR3 region has 16 residues. J lost 0 bases, V lost 2 bases, and 6 bases had no gene match. CDR3 loop: CASSLKGQAMNTEAFF. The CDR3 DNA reads TGTGCCAGCAGCTTAAAAGGACAGGCGATGAACACTGAAGCTTTCTTT.

The J gene is TRBJ2-7, the V gene TRBV7-2, with 14 bases fitting TRBD2. V lost 5 bases, J lost 5 bases, and 8 bases stayed unmatched. CDR3 length: 16 amino acids. Germline V CDR1 and CDR2: SGHTA, FQGNSA. This CDR3 reads CASSAPGLAGADEQYF. The CDR3 DNA reads TGTGCCAGCAGCGCTCCGGGACTAGCGGGGGCTGACGAGCAGTACTTC.

This clone came up a few times. The chain is built from TRBV27 and TRBJ2-6; a weak D match, TRBD1 (5 bases). Germline CDR1 is MNHEY and CDR2 is SMNVEV (reference sequence). V lost 6 bases, J lost 1 base, and 13 bases lay in between. The CDR3 has 16 amino acids. The CDR3 DNA reads TGTGCCAGCAGCCACACCCAGGGTTCTGGGGCCAACGTCCTGACTTTC. The encoded protein is CASSHTQGSGANVLTF.

The rearrangement joins TRBV7-2 to TRBJ2-3; D may be TRBD2 (7 bases). CDR1 is SGHTA and CDR2 is FQGNSA in the germline V gene. V lost 1 base and J lost 0, with 14 bases in between. This CDR3 comprises 17 residues. CDR3 coding DNA: TGTGCCAGCAGCTTAGGGGGGGGGCACTCTAGCACAGATACGCAGTATTTT. It specifies CASSLGGGHSSTDTQYF.

Here the CDR3 reads CASRPGEGYQPQHF. The CDR3 bases are TGTGCCAGCAGACCCGGGGAGGGATATCAGCCCCAGCATTTT. The chain carries TRBV27 and TRBJ1-5, with D unclear. The length of the CDR3 is 14 residues. CDR1 and CDR2 (germline): MNHEY, SMNVEV (reference sequence). Trimming took 6 bases from V and 5 from J, leaving 14 bases between them.

The V call is TRBV5-4, the J call TRBJ2-1; 9 bases fit TRBD2. Trimming at V came to 4 bases and at J to 5 bases, leaving 7 bases not matched to a gene. The CDR3 spans 15 residues. Germline lookup yields CDR1 SGHNT and CDR2 YYREEE (reference sequence). CDR3: CASSGAGGRDNEQFF. The CDR3 region has the DNA TGTGCCAGCAGCGGAGCGGGGGGTCGGGACAATGAGCAGTTCTTC.

The chain employs TRBV11-2 and TRBJ1-2; 9 bases agree with TRBD1. Losses at the gene ends were 6 bases for V and 5 bases for J; bases not matched to a gene: 7. The CDR3 has 14 residues. The germline gives CDR1 SGHAT, CDR2 FQNNGV. CDR3: CASSYAGTGYGYTF. Here the CDR3 DNA reads TGTGCCAGCAGTTACGCCGGGACAGGGTATGGCTACACCTTC.

This sequence joins TRBV19 and TRBJ1-5, with a possible D match to TRBD1 (6 bases). The CDR3 has 17 amino acids. In germline, CDR1 is LNHDA, CDR2 SQIVND (reference sequence). V was cut by 9 bases and J by 6 bases, with 27 bases left in between. Here the CDR3 DNA reads TGTGCCAGCAACTTACCGGGGACAAGGTCGGTCAGTCAGCCCCAGCATTTT. Translation: CASNLPGTRSVSQPQHF.